The TCR beta chain under discussion was sequenced for a study of blood T cell repertoires in COVID-19. About the study: Samples taken during acute and convalescent COVID-19 were collected in the United States, Italy and Spain. From T cells, B-cell-depleted T cells, or PBMCs came the material, which was cDNA or gDNA.

Authors' processing steps: Reference gene primer amplification gave estimated nucleated cell counts. The data were produced by immunoSEQ multiplex PCR, yet TCRdb's version contains in-frame clones alone and is incomplete. D and trimming were read from the DNA, whereas the V and J calls and clone size are those reported in that table. The data hold more than 45,000 clones, with 70% to 90% observed a single time. In this sample, this clone turned up once. The germline V gene encodes CDR1 LNHDA and CDR2 SQIVND (reference sequence). Trimming left V 2 bases short and J 3 bases short, with 10 bases between. This CDR3 is 14 amino acids long.

The rearrangement uses TRBV19 and TRBJ1-1; D is uncertain. The sequenced sample consisted of peripheral blood. The receptor was derived from a woman between 65 and 79 years old with active COVID-19. Here the CDR3 DNA reads TGTGCCAGTAGTATAAAGGTGAGGGACACTGAAGCTTTCTTT. Translation gives CASSIKVRDTEAFF.